This TCR beta chain stems from a study of cytomegalovirus exposure and HLA in healthy donors. Across the whole study: The same platform used for the approximately 700 first-cohort repertoires was also used for the 90 to 150 validation repertoires, as a later analysis reported. Study-level findings and limits: According to a subsequent analysis, TCR clusters identified in the first cohort showed a tendency to co-occur across the approximately 110 validation repertoires. In vitro data verified a few CMV-associated chains as specific for CMV antigens. Among TCR beta chains, those listed as cytomegalovirus-associated numbered around 180.

Germline V CDR1 and CDR2: SQVTM, ANQGSEA. This CDR3 has 13 residues. The V segment lost 6 bases and the J segment 3 bases; nucleotides outside the gene matches: 7. Points on this clone: Its antigen remains unknown.

Generated by immunoSEQ multiplex PCR, the TCRdb table keeps only in-frame clones and is missing some. The data show 260,000 or so clones, with 70% to 90% seen just once and around 0.9% held by the top ten. Material for sequencing was PBMCs. The chain recombines TRBV29-1 with TRBJ2-7; 8 nucleotides agree with TRBD2. The receptor was derived from a woman under 30 in good health and CMV-seronegative. This chain's CDR3 is CSVGLALHYEQYF. The DNA of the CDR3 is TGCAGCGTAGGACTAGCACTTCACTACGAGCAGTACTTC.